The clone carrying this T cell receptor beta chain was recorded only once. The data stem from a study of blood T cell repertoires in COVID-19. Study-wide background: PBMCs, B-cell-depleted T cells, or T cells were the source of the cDNA or gDNA that made up the material.

Original processing methods: For nucleated cells, counts were estimated from reference gene primer amplification. Assay used: immunoSEQ multiplex PCR; TCRdb lists only in-frame clones, some missing. V and J calls and clone size come straight from that table; D and trimming were deduced from the DNA. This table has approximately 61,000 clones, around 85% appearing once. Looked up from germline, CDR1 is MNHEY and CDR2 is SVGEGT. This CDR3 is 14 amino acids long. Trimming removed 3 bases at V and 4 bases at J, with 12 bases between. The sequence came from a woman aged 70-85 years with acute or convalescent COVID-19. Material for sequencing was peripheral blood. The V gene is TRBV6-2 or TRBV6-3, the J gene TRBJ1-2; no clear D. In DNA form, the CDR3 reads TGTGCCAGCAGTTATCGGAGGGCAGTCTATGGCTACACCTTC. The encoded protein is CASSYRRAVYGYTF.